This is a list of T cell receptor beta chains from one sample in a study of blood T cells in healthy people across ages. TCRdb called the 5' RACE reads again in MiXCR, with one record for every CDR3 protein. The sample shows approximately 810,000 distinct CDR3 sequences, roughly 40% of them seen only once. The specimen sequenced was blood. The receptor set was obtained from a man aged 18 to 30 in good health. Each CDR3 is given with its conserved first and last residue. A D gene is named only where the DNA matches it firmly. Not every row has a clone size; where given, it reads once, few, many or a size class.

abundance | j_gene | len | d_gene | v_gene | CDR3nt | CDR3aa
few | TRBJ2-5 | 13 | . | TRBV24-1 | TGTGCCACCAGGGCGGCAGACCAAGAGACCCAGTACTTC | CATRAADQETQYF
. | TRBJ1-5 | 13 | . | TRBV25-1 | TGTGCCAGCAGTCAAGCGGGTCCAGGGCCCCAGCATTTT | CASSQAGPGPQHF
. | TRBJ2-3 | 20 | TRBD1 | TRBV3-1 | TGTGCCAGCAGCCAACCGCATTTTTCGGGACAGGGGCACTGCACAGATACGCAGTATTTT | CASSQPHFSGQGHCTDTQYF
few | TRBJ1-1 | 14 | . | TRBV28 | TGTGCCAGCAGTTTTTTAGGGCGTTACACTGAAGCTTTCTTT | CASSFLGRYTEAFF
few | TRBJ1-6 | 15 | TRBD1 | TRBV9 | TGTGCCAGCAGCGGCCTGGACAGGGTCAATTCACCCCTCCACTTT | CASSGLDRVNSPLHF
many | TRBJ1-1 | 14 | . | TRBV5-1 | TGCGCCAGCAGCCCCAGGGGCATGAACACTGAAGCTTTCTTT | CASSPRGMNTEAFF
few | TRBJ1-5 | 18 | TRBD1 | TRBV5-5 | TGTGCCAGCAGCTTGGATGACAGGGGCCATGATAGCAATCAGCCCCAGCATTTT | CASSLDDRGHDSNQPQHF
few | TRBJ2-7 | 11 | TRBD2 | TRBV29-1 | TGCAGCGTTGAGGGCGGGGGAGAGCAGTACTTC | CSVEGGGEQYF
. | TRBJ1-4 | 14 | . | TRBV27 | TGTGCCAACCTAAAGGGGAAGGGAGATGAAAAACTGTTTTTT | CANLKGKGDEKLFF
few | TRBJ2-3 | 11 | . | TRBV20-1 | TGCAGTACCACGCAGGGAGGAACGCAGTATTTT | CSTTQGGTQYF
few | TRBJ2-3 | 14 | TRBD1 | TRBV30 | TGTGCCTGGAGTCTACCGGGACAGGGGGCAAGAGAGTATTTT | CAWSLPGQGAREYF
few | TRBJ1-2 | 14 | . | TRBV12-3/TRBV12-4 | TGTGCCAGCAGTCCCGACGAAACAGGGCCCGGCTACACCTTC | CASSPDETGPGYTF
. | TRBJ1-2 | 14 | . | TRBV6-1 | TGTGCCAGCAGTGAAGGGCTGGGCAACTATGGCTACACCTTC | CASSEGLGNYGYTF
. | TRBJ1-4 | 16 | . | TRBV12-3/TRBV12-4 | TGTGCCAGCAGGGCTAACTTAGGGGCCAGCGACGAAAAACTGTTTTTT | CASRANLGASDEKLFF
. | TRBJ1-1 | 15 | TRBD1 | TRBV18 | TGTGCCAGCTCACCGCGGCCACAGGGGAGTACTGAAGCTTTCTTT | CASSPRPQGSTEAFF
. | TRBJ1-1 | 14 | . | TRBV6-6 | TGTGCCAGCAGTTATCTGGGGGAGAACACTGAAGCTTTCTTT | CASSYLGENTEAFF
. | TRBJ1-4 | 15 | . | TRBV7-9 | TGTGCCAGCAGCTTAGCGGAGGCAACTAATGAAAAACTGTTTTTT | CASSLAEATNEKLFF
once | TRBJ2-5 | 12 | . | TRBV29-1 | TGCAGCGTCAAGGGAGAGTCAGAGACCCAGTACTTC | CSVKGESETQYF
few | TRBJ2-5 | 15 | . | TRBV10-3 | TGTGCCATCAGTGAGAAAGCCCGCCCTCAAGAGACCCAGTACTTC | CAISEKARPQETQYF
. | TRBJ2-3 | 14 | . | TRBV10-3 | TGTACCAGTACCCGGGACCATTACACAGATACGCAGTATTTT | CTSTRDHYTDTQYF
few | TRBJ1-6 | 14 | . | TRBV4-3 | TGCGCCAGCAGCCAAACCGTATTGGATAGTCCCCTCCACTTT | CASSQTVLDSPLHF
few | TRBJ2-5 | 14 | TRBD1 | TRBV29-1 | TGCAGCGTTATGGACAGGGGGTCCCAAGAGACCCAGTACTTC | CSVMDRGSQETQYF
. | TRBJ1-6 | 12 | . | TRBV7-9 | TGTGCCACTTCAGCTGGTGACTCACCCCTCCACTTT | CATSAGDSPLHF
. | TRBJ1-2 | 14 | TRBD1 | TRBV4-3 | TGCGCCAGCAGCCAAGATAACAGGGGCGGGGGCTACACCTTC | CASSQDNRGGGYTF
. | TRBJ1-5 | 16 | . | TRBV6-6 | TGTGCCAGCAGTCAGGATATGCCGGGGAGCAATCAGCCCCAGCATTTT | CASSQDMPGSNQPQHF
. | TRBJ2-7 | 12 | . | TRBV7-2 | TGTGCCAGCAGCAAAAGGGGTCAGGAGCAGTACTTC | CASSKRGQEQYF
many | TRBJ2-7 | 16 | . | TRBV4-2 | TGTGCCAGCAGCCAAGATCTTCGGGACATCTCCTACGAGCAGTACTTC | CASSQDLRDISYEQYF
. | TRBJ2-5 | 14 | . | TRBV7-2 | TGTGCCAGCAGCTTAGGGGATTACGCGAGACCCCAGTACTTC | CASSLGDYARPQYF
few | TRBJ2-1 | 17 | . | TRBV7-3 | TGTGCCAGCAGCTTAAGGGCAGGGGCCCCTCCTGATGGTGAGCAGTTCTTC | CASSLRAGAPPDGEQFF
. | TRBJ2-3 | 16 | . | TRBV14 | TGTGCCAGCAGCCAAGGTGGCAGCCGGAGCACAGATACGCAGTATTTT | CASSQGGSRSTDTQYF
many | TRBJ2-4 | 16 | TRBD1 | TRBV7-2 | TGTGCCAGCAGCTTGACAGGGGCCGGGGCCAAAAACATTCAGTACTTC | CASSLTGAGAKNIQYF
. | TRBJ2-7 | 13 | . | TRBV10-3 | TGTGCCATCAGTGGTGGGACGGGGAACGAGCAGTACTTC | CAISGGTGNEQYF
. | TRBJ1-2 | 15 | TRBD1 | TRBV12-3/TRBV12-4 | TGTGCCAGCAGTTTAGCCGCAGGGGGTCCCTATGGCTACACCTTC | CASSLAAGGPYGYTF